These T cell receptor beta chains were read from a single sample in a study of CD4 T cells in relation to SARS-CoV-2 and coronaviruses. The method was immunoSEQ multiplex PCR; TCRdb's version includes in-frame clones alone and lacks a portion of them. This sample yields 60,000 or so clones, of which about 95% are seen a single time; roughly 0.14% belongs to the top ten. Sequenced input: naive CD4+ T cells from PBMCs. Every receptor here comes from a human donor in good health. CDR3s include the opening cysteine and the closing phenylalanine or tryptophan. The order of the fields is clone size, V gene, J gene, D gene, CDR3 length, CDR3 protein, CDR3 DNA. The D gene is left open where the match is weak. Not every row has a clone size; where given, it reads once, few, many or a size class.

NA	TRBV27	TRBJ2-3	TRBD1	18	CASSRDRPVARITDTQYF	TGTGCCAGCAGTAGGGACAGGCCTGTCGCTCGTATCACAGATACGCAGTATTTT
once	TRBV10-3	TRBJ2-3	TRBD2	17	CAISELTSGLSTDTQYF	TGTGCCATCAGTGAACTGACTAGCGGGCTAAGCACAGATACGCAGTATTTT
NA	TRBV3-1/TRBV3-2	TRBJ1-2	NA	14	CASSQESSAYGYTF	TGTGCCAGCAGCCAAGAAAGCTCAGCCTATGGCTACACCTTC
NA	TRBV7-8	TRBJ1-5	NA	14	CASSLAGGGQPQHF	TGTGCCAGCAGCTTAGCGGGAGGAGGTCAGCCCCAGCATTTT
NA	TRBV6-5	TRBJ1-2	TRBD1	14	CASSRTGANYGYTF	TGTGCCAGCAGTCGGACAGGGGCTAACTATGGCTACACCTTC
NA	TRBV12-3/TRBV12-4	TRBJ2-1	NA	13	CASSEQDRQQQFF	TGTGCCAGCAGTGAACAGGACCGGCAACAGCAGTTCTTC
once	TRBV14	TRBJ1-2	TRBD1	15	CASSRPGQGIYGYTF	TGTGCCAGCAGCCGTCCGGGACAGGGGATCTATGGCTACACCTTC
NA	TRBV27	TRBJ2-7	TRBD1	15	CASSLRQGSSYEQYF	TGTGCCAGCAGTCTTCGACAGGGTAGCTCCTACGAGCAGTACTTC
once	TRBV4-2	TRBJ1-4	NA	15	CASSHEGQTNEKLFF	TGTGCCAGCAGCCATGAGGGGCAGACTAATGAAAAACTGTTTTTT
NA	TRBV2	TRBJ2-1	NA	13	CASSETASNEQFF	TGTGCCAGCAGTGAAACGGCCTCCAATGAGCAGTTCTTC
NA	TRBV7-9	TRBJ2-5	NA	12	CASSLVGETQYF	TGTGCCAGCAGCTTAGTTGGGGAGACCCAGTACTTC
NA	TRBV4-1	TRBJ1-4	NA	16	CASSQGVGGTNEKLFF	TGCGCCAGCAGCCAAGGAGTCGGGGGAACTAATGAAAAACTGTTTTTT
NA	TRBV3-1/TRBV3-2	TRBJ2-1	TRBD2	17	CASSQGLAGVNYNEQFF	TGTGCCAGCAGCCAGGGACTAGCGGGAGTGAATTACAATGAGCAGTTCTTC
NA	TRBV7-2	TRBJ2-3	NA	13	CASSHTLTDTQYF	TGTGCCAGCAGCCATACCTTAACAGATACGCAGTATTTT
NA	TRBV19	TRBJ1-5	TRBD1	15	CASSMDRGSNQPQHF	TGTGCCAGTAGTATGGACAGGGGTAGCAATCAGCCCCAGCATTTT
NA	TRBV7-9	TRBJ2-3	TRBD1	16	CASSADRLLLTDTQYF	TGTGCCAGCAGCGCGGACAGGCTATTATTGACAGATACGCAGTATTTT
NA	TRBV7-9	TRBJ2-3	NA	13	CASSLFGSDTQYF	TGTGCCAGCAGCTTATTTGGGTCTGATACGCAGTATTTT
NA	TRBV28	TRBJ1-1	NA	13	CASSLADYTEAFF	TGTGCCAGCAGTTTAGCGGACTACACTGAAGCTTTCTTT
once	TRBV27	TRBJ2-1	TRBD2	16	CASSLTGGLAGVGQFF	TGTGCCAGCAGCCTCACGGGGGGACTAGCGGGAGTAGGGCAGTTCTTC
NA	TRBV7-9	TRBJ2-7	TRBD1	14	CASSQDRVSYEQYF	TGTGCCAGCAGCCAGGACAGGGTCTCGTACGAGCAGTACTTC
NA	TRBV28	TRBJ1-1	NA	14	CASSLYGQNTEAFF	TGTGCCAGCAGTTTATATGGGCAGAACACTGAAGCTTTCTTT
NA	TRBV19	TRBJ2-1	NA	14	CASSPMPSNNEQFF	TGTGCCAGTAGTCCAATGCCAAGTAACAATGAGCAGTTCTTC
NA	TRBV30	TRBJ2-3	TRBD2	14	CAWAGGAVPDTQYF	TGTGCCTGGGCGGGGGGGGCCGTGCCAGATACGCAGTATTTT
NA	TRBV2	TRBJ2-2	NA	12	CATRQQTGELFF	TGTGCCACCCGACAGCAGACCGGGGAGCTGTTTTTT
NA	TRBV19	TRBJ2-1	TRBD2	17	CASSIRGGRASFDEQFF	TGTGCCAGTAGTATTCGTGGGGGGAGGGCCTCTTTCGATGAGCAGTTCTTC
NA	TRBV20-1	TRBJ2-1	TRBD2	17	CSASGQGRLAAYNEQFF	TGCAGTGCTAGTGGGCAGGGCAGGCTAGCGGCCTACAATGAGCAGTTCTTC
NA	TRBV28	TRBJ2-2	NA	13	CASSLVGGGELFF	TGTGCCAGCAGTTTGGTGGGGGGCGGGGAGCTGTTTTTT